The source of this TCR beta chain is a study of T cells after yellow fever vaccination (dated by TCRdb to between 2019 and 2020). In terms of the full investigation: The SMART-Seq v4 Ultra Low Input RNA kit was used to prepare libraries from fractions with low cell numbers. To follow T-cell clones before and after both primary and booster YFV17D yellow fever vaccination, bulk TCR alpha and beta repertoires underwent longitudinal sequencing. Two healthy male donors made up the cohort, one aged 18 to 29 years and the other aged 30 to 40 years. Blood was drawn at multiple timepoints before and after primary and secondary immunization, with bulk PBMC replicates and cell subsets isolated. What the study reported, not specific to this receptor: Computational filtering was needed because FACS-sorted repertoires could contain abundant contaminating clonotypes from the bulk population. After the booster, most clones that had expanded after primary vaccination were detected again (about 97% of CD4 and more than 80% of CD8), suggesting broad maintenance of memory. Because the study included only a couple of donors, the extent to which the findings can be generalized is limited. A small fraction of clonotypes showed up in both the CD4 and CD8 compartments, probably as a result of convergent recombination. Compared with the primary T-cell response, the secondary T-cell response was weaker but faster, peaking on day 5 rather than day 15.

The CDR3 contains 14 residues, cysteine and phenylalanine counted. Just the 42-base CDR3 DNA is kept, in frame starting at base 1. Deletion took 4 bases off V and 10 bases off J, with a span of 17 bases between the germline ends. The germline V gene (reference sequence) provides CDR1 LGHDT and CDR2 YNNKEL. This clonotype was seen a handful of times. It lacks a known antigen. There are no base qualities to consult, and no much larger clone falls within one base. Synthesis of TCR cDNA relied on 5'RACE template switching, a step that introduced a universal primer site along with unique molecular identifiers. cDNA synthesis was primed from both the TCR alpha and TCR beta constant segments. Library amplification involved two PCR steps, and the second step added sample barcodes and sequencing adapters. Libraries were sequenced on Illumina HiSeq 2500 (2x100 bp) or NovaSeq (2x150 bp). Per the source publication's procedure: MIGEC was used to demultiplex reads and collapse the reads into UMI consensus sequences, and MiXCR was used for V(D)J alignment. Vaccine-responding clonotypes were defined with edgeR using replicate PBMC samples, requiring FDR below 0.01 and a log2 fold change above 5 up to day 15. CD4 or CD8 identity was assigned to each bulk clonotype according to whether the clonotype was present at higher abundance in the sequenced CD4 repertoire or the sequenced CD8 repertoire. TCRdb ran its own pipeline on the public reads, namely fastp trimming at Q25 and MiXCR clone calling, and kept in-frame beta chains. Records with the same CDR3 protein are collapsed into one entry carrying the most frequent genes and DNA. The V and J calls come from TCRdb's annotation, not from the publication. The sample table contains over 150,000 distinct CDR3 sequences; only one count was recorded for approximately 6.2% of them. Nearly 3% of the sample is in the top ten clones.

Taken with the paper, the label for treatment or condition translates to: live attenuated yellow fever vaccine strain. A standard Ficoll-Paque protocol was used to isolate PBMCs from peripheral blood. CD4 and CD8 T-cell fractions were isolated with Dynabeads CD4 and CD8 positive selection kits. TriZol was used to extract RNA from bulk PBMCs, from CD4 and CD8 fractions, and from dextramer-positive and dextramer-negative fractions. This chain is built from TRBV3-1 and TRBJ2-1; TRBD1 is a possible D gene, resting on 6 matching bases. This sample comprised CD4+ T cells sorted from PBMCs, obtained on the day of the first yellow fever vaccination. This TCR was sampled from a man aged 18-30 years who received the YFV17D yellow fever vaccine. The nucleotide sequence reads as follows: TGTGCCAGCAGCCTCGACTCGAGGGGGACCGAGCAGTTCTTC. This sequence encodes CASSLDSRGTEQFF.